Shown below are 18 T cell receptor beta chains from a single sample sequenced in a study of shared clonotypes between healthy human individuals. Profiled with immunoSEQ multiplex PCR; TCRdb holds only in-frame clones, not every one. The data show hundreds of thousands of clones, about four fifths seen once. The specimen was PBMCs. The receptors come from a middle-aged woman in good health. Some clones in this sample may be carry-over from other donors' samples.

This clone was detected only once. The genes are TRBV27 and TRBJ1-3, with D unclear. Trimming removed 0 bases at V and 0 bases at J, with 6 bases between. The CDR3 covers 15 residues. CDR1 MNHEY and CDR2 SMNVEV come from the germline V gene (reference sequence). CDR3 amino acids: CASSLSLSSGNTIYF. For the CDR3, the DNA is TGTGCCAGCAGTTTATCCCTCAGCTCTGGAAACACCATATATTTT.

V and J are TRBV11-1 and TRBJ2-3; 11 bases match TRBD2. With 5 bases clipped from V and 4 bases from J, the junction kept 5 bases outside the gene matches. The CDR3 length is 15 residues. Germline CDR1 reads SGHAT; CDR2 reads FQDESV (reference sequence). The CDR3 sequence is CASSLRTSGSDTQYF. CDR3 nucleotides: TGTGCCAGCAGCCTCCGGACTAGCGGGTCAGATACGCAGTATTTT.

This clone was counted between two and nine times. This chain links TRBV2 with TRBJ2-7; D unresolved. The ends were cut back, 8 bases at V and 3 bases at J, with 8 bases in the middle. The V gene's germline CDR1 is SNHLY and CDR2 FYNNEI. The CDR3 totals 11 residues. DNA for the CDR3: TGTGCCAGCCACGACGGCTACGAGCAGTACTTC. Protein: CASHDGYEQYF.

The chain uses TRBV4-3 and TRBJ2-7, with TRBD1 matching over 8 bases. Trimming removed 4 bases from V and 3 bases from J; junction bases left unmatched: 8. The CDR3 is 15 amino acids. Germline V lookup: CDR1 LGHNA, CDR2 YSLEER. CDR3 nucleotide sequence: TGCGCCAGCAGCCCCCGGACAGGGCCTCGCTACGAGCAGTACTTC. Its protein is CASSPRTGPRYEQYF.

The rearrangement uses TRBV2 and TRBJ2-7, with TRBD1 matching over 7 bases. V gave up 3 bases and J gave up 6 bases; unmatched junction bases: 8. Germline CDR1 and CDR2: SNHLY and FYNNEI. The CDR3 is 14 residues long. Written as DNA, the CDR3 is TGTGCCAGCAGTGACTCCAGACAGGGCAGCGAGCAGTACTTC. It specifies CASSDSRQGSEQYF.

The V gene is TRBV7-8, the J gene TRBJ2-7; TRBD2 agrees at 9 bases. V gave up 2 bases and J gave up 4 bases; unmatched junction bases: 6. The length of the CDR3 is 15 residues. The germline CDR1 and CDR2 sequences are SGHVS and FQNEAQ. CDR3 bases: TGTGCCAGCAGCTTAACAGCGGGAGGAGGTTACGAGCAGTACTTC. Translated: CASSLTAGGGYEQYF.

The chain couples TRBV4-2 to TRBJ2-1; TRBD2 matches 7 bases. Germline-derived CDR1 and CDR2 are LGHNA and YNFKEQ. V shed 1 base, J shed 2 bases, and the junction held 14 bases outside the gene matches. CDR3 length: 19 residues. This CDR3 is CASSQVRDLAALTYNEQFF. CDR3 nucleotides: TGTGCCAGCAGCCAAGTAAGGGATCTAGCGGCTTTGACCTACAATGAGCAGTTCTTC.

J is TRBJ1-6 and V is TRBV7-6; unclear D gene. The CDR3 spans 16 residues. V lost 4 bases, J lost 5 bases, and 15 bases lay in between. Germline assignment: CDR1 SGHVS and CDR2 FNYEAQ. The CDR3 sequence: CASSSSPTGNNSPLHF. For the CDR3, the DNA is TGTGCCAGCAGCTCATCCCCTACTGGAAATAATTCACCCCTCCACTTT.

The CDR3 reads CASSDSGTGNPPYEQYF. The CDR3 nucleotides read TGTGCCAGCAGTGACTCGGGGACTGGAAACCCACCCTACGAGCAGTACTTC. The chain combines TRBV6-4 with TRBJ2-7, with D perhaps TRBD2 (6 bases). Trimming took off 0 bases at V and 2 bases at J, with 17 bases between the two ends. This CDR3 contains 17 residues. Germline CDR1 reads MRHNA; CDR2 reads SNTAGT.

The chain uses TRBV27 and TRBJ2-7; perhaps TRBD2 as D (5 bases). Deletions cut 5 bases from V and 3 bases from J, with 14 bases between. The length of the CDR3 is 14 residues. Germline V lookup: CDR1 MNHEY, CDR2 SMNVEV (reference sequence). The CDR3 DNA sequence: TGTGCCAGCAGTGCCGCTAGCCCCCGCTACGAGCAGTACTTC. Residues: CASSAASPRYEQYF.

J is TRBJ1-2 and V is TRBV2; tentative D call: TRBD1 (5 bases). V was trimmed by 5 bases and J by 5 bases, leaving 15 bases between them. The CDR3 consists of 14 residues. Germline CDR1 is SNHLY and CDR2 is FYNNEI. In nucleotides, the CDR3 is TGTGCCAGCAGTCCTGAACAGGAATCTTATGGCTACACCTTC. This gives the protein CASSPEQESYGYTF.

The V gene is TRBV6-6, the J gene TRBJ2-7, with TRBD1 as a possible D gene (6 bases). V was trimmed by 5 bases and J by 2 bases, leaving 13 bases between them. The CDR3 sequence is 14 residues long. In germline, CDR1 is MNHNY, CDR2 SVGAGI (reference sequence). CDR3 DNA: TGTGCCAGCAGTCCCCCGGGACAAGCCTACGAGCAGTACTTC. Its translation is CASSPPGQAYEQYF.

By proportion, this clone is medium-sized. The chain couples TRBV6-4 to TRBJ2-2, with 7 bases matching TRBD1. The trim removed 4 bases at V and 3 bases at J, leaving 2 bases unmatched. The CDR3 covers 14 residues. Germline CDR1 reads MRHNA; CDR2 reads SNTAGT. CDR3 sequence (DNA): TGTGCCAGCAGTGCCGGGACAGACACCGGGGAGCTGTTTTTT. Its protein product is CASSAGTDTGELFF.

The chain combines TRBV7-9 with TRBJ2-5, with TRBD2 matching 9 bases. After removal of 3 bases from V and 2 bases from J, the junction contained 4 bases not matched to a gene. The V gene's germline CDR1 is SEHNR and CDR2 FQNEAQ (reference sequence). The CDR3 consists of 15 residues. CDR3 in DNA: TGTGCCAGCAGCTTTACGGGACTAGCACAAGAGACCCAGTACTTC. Translating gives CASSFTGLAQETQYF.

This clone showed up just once. The rearrangement links TRBV14 to TRBJ2-1; 9 bases align to TRBD2. J was trimmed by 3 bases and V by 1 base; bases with no gene match: 4. This CDR3 region has 16 residues. Per the germline V gene, CDR1 is SGHDN and CDR2 is FVKESK. In DNA form, the CDR3 reads TGTGCCAGCAGCCAAGTCGTGACTAGCGGCTACAATGAGCAGTTCTTC. It is translated as CASSQVVTSGYNEQFF.

V is TRBV18 and J is TRBJ1-1, with TRBD1 matching over 7 bases. CDR1 is KGHSH and CDR2 is LQKENI in the germline V gene. The ends lost 3 bases at V and 0 bases at J; junction bases unmatched: 7. The CDR3 has 16 residues. DNA for the CDR3: TGTGCCAGCTCACCCCTGCCGGGACAGCTGAACACTGAAGCTTTCTTT. It specifies CASSPLPGQLNTEAFF.

The chain couples TRBV29-1 to TRBJ2-1, with 13 bases matching TRBD2. Germline CDR1 reads SQVTM; CDR2 reads ANQGSEA. This CDR3 region has 15 residues. V lost 1 base to trimming and J lost 6 bases; unmatched junction nucleotides: 3. CDR3 loop: CSVEAWTSGSNEQFF. CDR3 nucleotide sequence: TGCAGCGTTGAAGCTTGGACTAGCGGGAGCAATGAGCAGTTCTTC.

As regards this clone: Other DNA sequences within the sample encode an identical CDR3. This chain uses TRBV29-1 with TRBJ1-5, with a possible D match to TRBD1 (6 bases). V was shortened by 4 bases and J by 5 bases, with 9 bases between the two germline ends. This CDR3 comprises 12 residues. Germline V gives CDR1 SQVTM, CDR2 ANQGSEA. This CDR3 is CSVGEGDQPQHF. In nucleotides, the CDR3 is TGCAGCGTTGGGGAGGGGGATCAGCCCCAGCATTTT.